A single sample gave rise to the 27 T cell receptor beta chains below, sequenced in a study of identical twins. MiXCR, run by TCRdb on the 5' RACE reads, gives a single entry per CDR3 protein. In the table there are 430,000 or so distinct CDR3 sequences, around 24% of which are singletons. In addition, the sample was reused for a study of T cells expressing NK-cell markers.

Sequenced sample: CD4+ T cells sorted from blood. The receptors shown here come from a woman younger than 35 in good health.

This clonotype was seen only a few times. The gene calls are TRBV14 and TRBJ1-1; D is undetermined. V lost 1 base to trimming and J lost 4 bases, with 13 bases between them. Germline assignment: CDR1 SGHDN and CDR2 FVKESK. This CDR3 is built from 15 residues. The CDR3 region is CASSQVVGRSTEAFF. The CDR3 DNA reads TGTGCCAGCAGCCAAGTCGTGGGGAGAAGCACTGAAGCTTTCTTT.

The chain employs TRBV2 and TRBJ2-7, with TRBD2 as a possible D gene (5 bases). Germline V gene data show CDR1 as SNHLY and CDR2 as FYNNEI. This CDR3 has 15 amino acids. V lost 4 bases to trimming and J lost 0 bases, with 13 bases between them. The CDR3 nucleotides read TGTGCCAGCAGTGGGGCAGCGGCGAGCTCCTACGAGCAGTACTTC. Its protein product is CASSGAAASSYEQYF.

V and J are TRBV5-1 and TRBJ2-7; 7 nucleotides match TRBD2. CDR3 length: 15 residues. J lost 2 bases, V lost 4 bases, and 9 bases had no gene match. Germline loops: CDR1 SGHRS, CDR2 YFSETQ. In nucleotides, the CDR3 is TGCGCCAGCAGCCCCTATCCTGGGGGGGCCTACGAGCAGTACTTC. This sequence encodes CASSPYPGGAYEQYF. The full variable domain, its missing parts supplied by reference TRBV5-1 and TRBJ2-7, is KAGVTQTPRYLIKTRGQQVTLSCSPISGHRSVSWYQQTPGQGLQFLFEYFSETQRNKGNFPGRFSGRQFSNSRSEMNVSTLELGDSALYLCASSPYPGGAYEQYFGPGTRLTVT.

This clonotype has more than one count but fewer than ten. The J gene is TRBJ1-3, the V gene TRBV12-3 or TRBV12-4; no definite D call. The CDR3 consists of 14 residues. V dropped 5 bases and J dropped 1 base, with 9 bases sitting between them. CDR3 nucleotides: TGTGCCAGCAGTATTGGGGTGTCTGGAAACACCATATATTTT. It specifies CASSIGVSGNTIYF.

Comments on this clonotype: At one boundary the junction diverges from the germline segment, which might be a read error. V and J are TRBV2 and TRBJ1-5, with 10 bases lining up with TRBD1. This CDR3 has 13 amino acids. Germline values: CDR1 SNHLY, CDR2 FYNNEI. CDR3 region: CGSRRDRGQPQHF. The DNA of the CDR3 is TGTGGCAGCCGGAGAGACAGGGGGCAACCCCAGCATTTT.

CDR3 sequence (DNA): TGCAGTGCGAGGACAGGGGGGCTTGGCACTGAAGCTTTCTTT. It encodes CSARTGGLGTEAFF. V usage is TRBV20-1 and J usage is TRBJ1-1; TRBD1 aligns across 10 bases. CDR1 and CDR2 (germline): DFQATT, SNEGSKA (reference sequence). CDR3 length: 14 amino acids. The J segment lost 4 bases and the V segment lost 6 bases, leaving 8 bases of the junction unmatched.

The chain is built from TRBV6-1 and TRBJ2-2; D is ambiguous. Per the germline V gene, CDR1 is MNHNS and CDR2 is SASEGT. CDR3 length: 18 residues. Trimming stripped 6 bases from V and 2 bases from J, with 22 bases between. Written as DNA, the CDR3 is TGTGCCAGCAGGAACAGCCCTAACTCTCCCCTTAACACCGGGGAGCTGTTTTTT. It specifies CASRNSPNSPLNTGELFF.

The V call is TRBV4-3, the J call TRBJ2-3; tentative D call: TRBD2 (5 bases). Germline V gene lookup returns CDR1 LGHNA and CDR2 YSLEER. Trimming removed 4 bases from V and 2 bases from J, with 16 bases in between. The CDR3 runs 16 residues. The CDR3 protein is CASSPRLSGSTDTQYF. CDR3 in DNA: TGCGCCAGCAGCCCAAGGCTCAGCGGATCCACAGATACGCAGTATTTT.

This chain connects TRBV7-3 to TRBJ2-2; D unclear. Trimming cost V 5 bases and J 6 bases, with 13 bases left between them. The CDR3 contains 14 residues. CDR1 SGHTA and CDR2 FQGTGA come from the germline V gene. The CDR3 spells CASSDGTVAGELFF. The CDR3 nucleotides read TGTGCCAGCAGCGACGGTACTGTCGCCGGGGAGCTGTTTTTT.

The chain carries TRBV6-2 or TRBV6-3 and TRBJ2-7, with 8 nucleotides matching TRBD2. J was trimmed by 6 bases and V by 8 bases; bases with no gene match: 9. This CDR3 comprises 13 residues. Germline V gene data show CDR1 as MNHEY and CDR2 as SVGEGT. The CDR3 nucleotides are TGTGCCAGCGGGCGGGGGGCCACGGCCGAGCAGTACTTC. The encoded protein is CASGRGATAEQYF.

This clonotype was recorded a few times. Here the CDR3 DNA reads TGTGCCAGCAGCACAAATAGCGGACCTTACAATGAGCAGTTCTTC. Amino acid sequence: CASSTNSGPYNEQFF. The rearrangement joins TRBV7-2 to TRBJ2-1; a possible D gene is TRBD2 (6 bases). V was pared by 5 bases and J by 4 bases, with 15 bases between. The CDR3 contains 15 residues. Per the germline V gene, CDR1 is SGHTA and CDR2 is FQGNSA.

This clonotype has just a few counts. CDR3 sequence reads: CASSLFLGQGEDTQYF. The CDR3 DNA reads TGCGCCAGCAGCTTGTTTTTGGGACAGGGAGAAGATACGCAGTATTTT. This sequence joins TRBV5-1 and TRBJ2-3; 9 bases line up with TRBD1. CDR1 and CDR2 from the germline V gene are SGHRS and YFSETQ. Trimming took 1 base from V and 5 from J; bases not matched to a gene: 8. This CDR3 has 16 amino acids.

This clonotype occurred a few times. The chain combines TRBV12-3 or TRBV12-4 with TRBJ1-6; D gene ambiguous. The CDR3 has 11 amino acids. Trimming cost V 7 bases and J 7 bases, with 5 bases left between them. CDR3 DNA: TGTGCCAGCATTGGAAATTCACCCCTCCACTTT. Residues: CASIGNSPLHF.

This clonotype has only a few counts. The rearrangement joins TRBV6-1 to TRBJ1-4; D not certain. This CDR3 comprises 15 residues. Trimming took off 6 bases at V and 8 bases at J, with 19 bases between the two ends. Germline V lookup: CDR1 MNHNS, CDR2 SASEGT. CDR3 sequence (DNA): TGTGCCAGCAGCGTTACCGGGTTTAGGGAGGAAAAACTGTTTTTT. This translates into CASSVTGFREEKLFF.

V usage is TRBV20-1 and J usage is TRBJ2-6; D possibly corresponds to TRBD2 (5 bases). The CDR3 is made up of 16 amino acids. Germline CDR1 reads DFQATT; CDR2 reads SNEGSKA (reference sequence). Trimming pared 0 bases from V and 0 bases from J, leaving 9 bases between. The CDR3 sequence: CSAREGGGSGANVLTF. The CDR3 DNA follows: TGCAGTGCTAGAGAAGGAGGCGGCTCTGGGGCCAACGTCCTGACTTTC.

The V call is TRBV6-2 or TRBV6-3, the J call TRBJ2-2; perhaps TRBD1 as D (6 bases). Germline V gene sequence: CDR1 MNHEY, CDR2 SVGEGT. V lost 7 bases, J lost 8 bases, and 11 bases lay in between. There are 12 residues in the CDR3. Written as DNA, the CDR3 is TGTGCCAGCAAACCCGACAGGGGGGAGCTGTTTTTT. Translating it yields CASKPDRGELFF.

In this sample, this clonotype turned up a few times. The chain has TRBV6-2 or TRBV6-3 and TRBJ1-1, with D possibly matching TRBD1 (6 bases). Trimming removed 8 bases at V and 5 bases at J, with 12 bases between. Germline V gene data show CDR1 as MNHEY and CDR2 as SVGEGT. The CDR3 has 12 amino acids. The CDR3 here is CASVQGGTEAFF. In nucleotides, the CDR3 is TGTGCCAGCGTACAGGGTGGGACTGAAGCTTTCTTT.

This clonotype appeared a few times. The chain combines TRBV5-6 with TRBJ2-3; D unclear. This CDR3 is 13 amino acids long. With 1 base removed from V and 4 bases from J, the gap between germline ends came to 7 bases. Germline V gene lookup returns CDR1 SGHDT and CDR2 YYEEEE. The CDR3 nucleotides are TGTGCCAGCAGCTTGTTTGAGGCAGATACGCAGTATTTT. It encodes CASSLFEADTQYF.

This clonotype showed up just a few times. The chain couples TRBV5-1 to TRBJ2-3, with 9 bases matching TRBD1. The V segment lost 4 bases and the J segment 3 bases; nucleotides outside the gene matches: 6. Per the germline V gene, CDR1 is SGHRS and CDR2 is YFSETQ. The length of the CDR3 is 15 residues. CDR3 region: CASSRQGERTDTQYF. For the CDR3, the DNA is TGCGCCAGCAGCCGACAGGGGGAAAGAACAGATACGCAGTATTTT.

This rearrangement joins TRBV12-3 or TRBV12-4 to TRBJ2-5; D may match TRBD1 or TRBD2 (7 bases each). The CDR3 loop spans 15 amino acids. Trimming stripped 6 bases from V and 2 bases from J, with 16 bases between. CDR3 region: CASRGRGLGQETQYF. In DNA form, the CDR3 reads TGTGCCAGCAGGGGGAGGGGGCTGGGGCAAGAGACCCAGTACTTC.

V usage is TRBV5-1 and J usage is TRBJ1-1; D is possibly TRBD1 (6 bases). V shed 0 bases and J shed 5 bases, with 11 bases lying between them. The CDR3 runs to 14 residues. CDR1 SGHRS and CDR2 YFSETQ come from the germline V gene. The CDR3 here is CASSLVGQGTEAFF. CDR3 nucleotides: TGCGCCAGCAGCTTGGTCGGCCAGGGGACTGAAGCTTTCTTT.

With respect to this clonotype: A junction boundary mismatches the germline segment, possibly from a read error. The chain has TRBV12-3 or TRBV12-4 and TRBJ2-2, with 8 bases lining up with TRBD2. The CDR3 contains 15 residues. The CDR3 region is CACSVGLAGTGELFF. CDR3 bases: TGTGCCTGCAGTGTGGGTCTAGCGGGCACCGGGGAGCTGTTTTTT.

This chain connects TRBV29-1 to TRBJ2-7, with 8 bases lining up with TRBD1. Germline trimming cut 5 bases from V and 0 bases from J; bases unmatched to any gene: 6. In germline, CDR1 is SQVTM, CDR2 ANQGSEA. The CDR3 length is 14 residues. CDR3 residues: CSVYYDRGSYEQYF. As DNA, the CDR3 is TGCAGCGTTTACTACGACAGGGGCTCCTACGAGCAGTACTTC.

The sample holds a few counts of this clonotype. The chain recombines TRBV2 with TRBJ2-1; 8 bases fit TRBD2. V dropped 8 bases and J dropped 2; count of bases not matched to a gene: 20. Germline assignment: CDR1 SNHLY and CDR2 FYNNEI. The CDR3 has 19 amino acids. CDR3 in amino acids: CASLGGPGGFSATYNEQFF. The CDR3 coding sequence is TGTGCCAGCCTGGGGGGACCGGGAGGGTTTAGCGCAACCTACAATGAGCAGTTCTTC. The full variable domain, in which reference TRBV2 and TRBJ2-1 provide the parts outside the CDR3, is EPEVTQTPSHQVTQMGQEVILRCVPISNHLYFYWYRQILGQKVEFLVSFYNNEISEKSEIFDDQFSVERPDGSNFTLKIRSTKLEDSAMYFCASLGGPGGFSATYNEQFFGPGTRLTVL.

The J gene is TRBJ2-1, the V gene TRBV20-1; the match to TRBD2 covers 7 bases. Germline V gene data show CDR1 as DFQATT and CDR2 as SNEGSKA (reference sequence). The ends lost 0 bases at V and 0 bases at J; junction bases unmatched: 5. This CDR3 comprises 16 residues. The CDR3 DNA reads as TGCAGTGCTAGAGATCGTCAGCGGGGCTCCTACAATGAGCAGTTCTTC. Amino acid sequence: CSARDRQRGSYNEQFF.

This chain uses TRBV19 with TRBJ2-1; 9 bases map to TRBD2. V was clipped by 2 bases and J by 6 bases; unmatched bases: 5. CDR1 and CDR2 from the germline V gene are LNHDA and SQIVND (reference sequence). The CDR3 is 15 residues long. The CDR3 nucleotides are TGTGCCAGTAGTATATATGGCGGGAGGGCCAATGAGCAGTTCTTC. Protein: CASSIYGGRANEQFF. The complete variable domain, with remaining parts taken from reference TRBV19 and TRBJ2-1, reads DGGITQSPKYLFRKEGQNVTLSCEQNLNHDAMYWYRQDPGQGLRLIYYSQIVNDFQKGDIAEGYSVSREKKESFPLTVTSAQKNPTAFYLCASSIYGGRANEQFFGPGTRLTVL.

The chain has TRBV20-1 and TRBJ1-2, with D hard to call. The CDR3 consists of 11 residues. V was cut by 2 bases and J by 5 bases, with 6 bases left in between. Germline V lookup: CDR1 DFQATT, CDR2 SNEGSKA (reference sequence). CDR3 coding DNA: TGCAGTGCTAGAATGGGATATGGCTACACCTTC. It codes for CSARMGYGYTF.